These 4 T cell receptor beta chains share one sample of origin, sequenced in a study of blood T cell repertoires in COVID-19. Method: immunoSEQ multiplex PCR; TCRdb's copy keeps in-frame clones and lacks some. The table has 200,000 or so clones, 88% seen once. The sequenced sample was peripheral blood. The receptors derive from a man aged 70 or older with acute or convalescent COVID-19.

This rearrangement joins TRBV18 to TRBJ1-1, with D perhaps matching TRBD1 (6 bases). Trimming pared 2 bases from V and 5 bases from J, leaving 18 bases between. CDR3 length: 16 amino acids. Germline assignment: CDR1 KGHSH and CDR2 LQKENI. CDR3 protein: CASSPIRQGMMTEAFF. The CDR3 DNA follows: TGTGCCAGCTCACCAATAAGGCAGGGGATGATGACTGAAGCTTTCTTT.

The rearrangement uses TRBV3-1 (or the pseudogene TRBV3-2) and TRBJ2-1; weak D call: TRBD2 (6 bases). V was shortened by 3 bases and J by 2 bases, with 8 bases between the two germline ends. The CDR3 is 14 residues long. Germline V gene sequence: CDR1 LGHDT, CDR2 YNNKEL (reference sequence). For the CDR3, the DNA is TGTGCCAGCAGCCAGGCGGGGCCCTACAATGAGCAGTTCTTC. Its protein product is CASSQAGPYNEQFF.

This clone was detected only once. This CDR3 reads CASSQGLATTYEQYF. As DNA, the CDR3 is TGCGCCAGCAGCCAGGGACTAGCGACGACCTACGAGCAGTACTTC. The J gene is TRBJ2-7, the V gene TRBV4-1, with TRBD2 matching over 10 bases. This CDR3 is built from 15 residues. V shed 3 bases and J 2 bases; nucleotides not matched to a gene: 4. Per the germline V gene, CDR1 is MGHRA and CDR2 is YSYEKL.

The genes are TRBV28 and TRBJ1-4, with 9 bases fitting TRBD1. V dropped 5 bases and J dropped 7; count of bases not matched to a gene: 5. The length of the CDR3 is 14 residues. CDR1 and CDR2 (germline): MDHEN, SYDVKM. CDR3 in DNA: TGTGCCAGCAGTAAACAGGGGGCGCGTGAAAAACTGTTTTTT. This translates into CASSKQGAREKLFF.